This T cell receptor beta chain is drawn from a study of blood T cell repertoires in COVID-19. CDR3 length: 13 residues. The germline gives CDR1 MDHEN, CDR2 SYDVKM. Unmatched junction bases numbered 7, after V lost 5 bases and J lost 11 bases. Measured with immunoSEQ multiplex PCR; TCRdb has only the in-frame clones, and not every one. The data show about 140,000 clones, with about 87% seen just once and 5.4% held by the top ten. The specimen sequenced was peripheral blood. This receptor was identified in a human donor in a cohort sampled during active COVID-19. The V gene is TRBV28, the J gene TRBJ1-4; 8 bases fit TRBD1. The CDR3 DNA follows: TGTGCCAGCAGTACGGGACAGGCCGGGAAACTGTTTTTT. It yields the protein CASSTGQAGKLFF.